A selection of T cell receptor beta chains follows, all from one sample in a study of vaccination effects on CD4 cells after COVID-19. The protocol was immunoSEQ multiplex PCR, while the TCRdb copy is restricted to in-frame clones and leaves out a portion. The table shows about 21,000 clones, with approximately 72% occurring only once. Their antigen targets remain unknown. The material was CD4+ T cells from PBMCs cultured with HCoV-NL63 spike peptides, obtained before COVID-19 vaccination. These receptors originate from a human donor who received a COVID-19 vaccine. CDR3s include the opening cysteine and the closing phenylalanine or tryptophan. A D gene is named only where the DNA matches it firmly. Size is omitted from some rows. Given values are once, few, many or a class for expanded clones.

clone_size j_call v_call d_call cdr3_aa cdr3_nt
- TRBJ2-5 TRBV15 - CATGQGLQETQYF TGTGCCACCGGTCAAGGACTGCAAGAGACCCAGTACTTC
once TRBJ2-3 TRBV4-2 TRBD2 CASSQVRGGRATDTQYF TGTGCCAGCAGCCAAGTACGGGGCGGGAGGGCCACAGATACGCAGTATTTT
- TRBJ1-2 TRBV27 - CASRSTSLGYGYTF TGTGCCAGCAGGTCGACGTCTTTGGGCTATGGCTACACCTTC
- TRBJ2-7 TRBV3-1/TRBV3-2 - CASSRLAGGGSYEQYF TGTGCCAGCAGCCGACTAGCAGGGGGAGGATCCTACGAGCAGTACTTC
- TRBJ2-7 TRBV18 - CASSPAQTTYEQYF TGTGCCAGCTCACCGGCGCAGACAACCTACGAGCAGTACTTC
- TRBJ1-2 TRBV2 TRBD1 CASSPSTGTGASRTTTF TGTGCCAGCAGTCCCTCAACCGGGACAGGCGCATCAAGAACCACCACCTTC
- TRBJ2-6 TRBV4-2 - CASSQGTTRGSGANVLTF TGTGCCAGCAGCCAAGGGACCACACGGGGGTCTGGGGCCAACGTCCTGACTTTC
- TRBJ2-7 TRBV6-2/TRBV6-3 - CASSLVGSYEQYF TGTGCCAGCAGCCTCGTCGGATCCTACGAGCAGTACTTC
- TRBJ1-5 TRBV6-4 TRBD1 CASSDPTGTGIGNQPQHF TGTGCCAGCAGTGACCCCACCGGGACAGGGATCGGTAATCAGCCCCAGCATTTT
few TRBJ2-7 TRBV13 TRBD2 CASSPISTSGRTSYEQYF TGTGCCAGCAGCCCGATTTCGACTAGCGGGAGGACCTCCTACGAGCAGTACTTC
- TRBJ2-1 TRBV3-1/TRBV3-2 TRBD2 CASSPALAGGRNEQFF TGTGCCAGCAGCCCCGCCCTAGCGGGAGGCCGCAATGAGCAGTTCTTC
few TRBJ1-2 TRBV19 TRBD1 CASRQKSGQGARSYGYTF TGTGCCAGTCGGCAGAAGTCGGGCCAGGGGGCGAGATCGTATGGCTACACCTTC
- TRBJ1-2 TRBV7-9 - CASSFSLLGYGYTF TGTGCCAGCAGCTTTTCCCTCCTCGGGTATGGCTACACCTTC
few TRBJ2-1 TRBV3-1/TRBV3-2 TRBD2 CASSRPREGSYNEQFF TGTGCCAGCAGCCGGCCGCGGGAGGGCTCCTACAATGAGCAGTTCTTC
- TRBJ2-5 TRBV11-3 TRBD1 CASSLFGDRGETQYF TGTGCCAGCAGCTTATTCGGGGACAGGGGAGAGACCCAGTACTTC
- TRBJ2-5 TRBV7-3 - CASSLWNGETQYF TGTGCCAGCAGCTTATGGAATGGGGAGACCCAGTACTTC
- TRBJ2-1 TRBV6-4 TRBD2 CASRRTSGYLDEQFF TGTGCCAGCCGTAGGACTAGCGGGTACTTAGATGAGCAGTTCTTC
- TRBJ2-7 TRBV30 - CAWSGGTGSLKQYF TGTGCCTGGAGTGGGGGAACAGGGAGTTTGAAGCAGTACTTC
- TRBJ1-6 TRBV3-1/TRBV3-2 - CASSQDGRWGSPLHF TGTGCCAGCAGCCAAGATGGAAGGTGGGGGTCACCCCTCCACTTT
few TRBJ1-3 TRBV6-6 TRBD1 CASSWDSSGNTIYF TGTGCCAGCAGTTGGGACAGCTCTGGAAACACCATATATTTT
few TRBJ2-1 TRBV18 - CASSPQGSGWNEQFF TGTGCCAGCTCACCTCAGGGGTCCGGCTGGAATGAGCAGTTCTTC
- TRBJ1-2 TRBV28 - CASITRGGNYGYTF TGTGCCAGCATCACAAGGGGAGGGAACTATGGCTACACCTTC
few TRBJ2-1 TRBV7-9 TRBD2 CASGQAGGLYNEQFF TGTGCCAGCGGTCAAGCGGGAGGGTTATACAATGAGCAGTTCTTC
- TRBJ2-2 TRBV7-9 - CASSSSQRTGELFF TGTGCCAGCAGCTCCTCCCAACGCACCGGGGAGCTGTTTTTT
- TRBJ2-4 TRBV4-2 - CASSQEGGFKNIQYF TGTGCCAGCAGCCAAGAAGGTGGATTTAAAAACATTCAGTACTTC
- TRBJ1-2 TRBV7-2 TRBD1 CASSWDRGNYGYTF TGTGCCAGCAGCTGGGACAGGGGTAACTATGGCTACACCTTC
- TRBJ2-3 TRBV12-3/TRBV12-4 - CASSRADTQYF TGTGCCAGCAGTCGGGCAGATACGCAGTATTTT
- TRBJ2-3 TRBV5-1 - CASSLAPGQADTQYF TGCGCCAGCAGCTTGGCCCCTGGCCAAGCAGATACGCAGTATTTT
few TRBJ1-1 TRBV7-2 - CASSAAGVNTEAFF TGTGCCAGCAGCGCAGCAGGGGTGAACACTGAAGCTTTCTTT
few TRBJ1-6 TRBV7-2 - CASSLRSFPNSPLHF TGTGCCAGCAGCCTAAGAAGTTTCCCTAATTCACCCCTCCACTTT
few TRBJ1-5 TRBV3-1/TRBV3-2 - CASSQDAYRRQPQHF TGTGCCAGCAGCCAAGATGCGTATAGGAGGCAGCCCCAGCATTTT
- TRBJ2-5 TRBV10-3 - CAISEDTETQYF TGTGCCATCAGTGAGGACACCGAGACCCAGTACTTC
- TRBJ2-7 TRBV7-8 - CASSLVTGPTYEQYF TGTGCCAGCAGCTTAGTGACAGGACCCACCTACGAGCAGTACTTC
- TRBJ2-3 TRBV3-1/TRBV3-2 - CASSQEDTQYF TGTGCCAGCAGCCAAGAAGATACGCAGTATTTT
- TRBJ2-1 TRBV4-1 TRBD2 CASSHPSGRVNEQFF TGCGCCAGCAGCCATCCTAGCGGGAGGGTGAATGAGCAGTTCTTC